This TCR beta chain was documented in a study of blood T cell repertoires in COVID-19. In the study overall: PBMCs, B-cell-depleted T cells, or T cells provided the cDNA or gDNA that made up the material.

CDR1 is SGDLS, CDR2 YYNGEE, per germline. The CDR3 totals 13 residues. With 1 base removed from V and 2 bases from J, the gap between germline ends came to 6 bases. Authors' data handling: Researchers report that nucleated cell counts were estimated from reference gene primer amplification. Using immunoSEQ multiplex PCR, the repertoire was profiled, and TCRdb retains in-frame clones only, with some absent. That table gives V, J and clone size, and the DNA gave D and trimming. The data hold about 210,000 clones, with around 89% observed a single time. Sequencing was performed on peripheral blood. The V and J genes are TRBV9 and TRBJ2-5; no clear D gene. This clonotype was sampled from a woman between 40 and 55 years old with acute or convalescent COVID-19. The CDR3 loop is CASSVRGQETQYF. CDR3 nucleotides: TGTGCCAGCAGCGTAAGAGGACAAGAGACCCAGTACTTC.